This TCR beta chain was obtained from a study of T cells in Graves' hyperthyroidism and ophthalmopathy. PBMCs stemmed from 10 ml fresh peripheral blood. This clonotype was seen at least ten times. CDR3 length: 14 residues. CDR1 MNHEY and CDR2 SMNVEV come from the germline V gene (reference sequence). V was pared by 5 bases and J by 6 bases, with 7 bases of the junction left unmatched. It was RNA transcripts that yielded the amplified TCR beta CDR3 regions. The HTBI primer set was used in a first-round RT-PCR of the TCR CDR3. A single record per CDR3 protein comes from TCRdb applying MiXCR to the multiplex PCR reads. This sample yields more than 350,000 distinct CDR3 sequences, of which about 15% are seen a single time; approximately 29% belongs to the top ten.

The rearrangement uses TRBV27 and TRBJ2-7; 10 nucleotides align to TRBD1. The sample taken for sequencing was blood. The clonotype was recovered from a woman in her thirties with Graves' hyperthyroidism. The CDR3 here is CASSLQTGGGEQYF. DNA of the CDR3: TGTGCCAGCAGTCTTCAGACAGGGGGCGGCGAGCAGTACTTC.